The 18 T cell receptor beta chains reported below all come from one sample, sequenced in a study of shared clonotypes between healthy human individuals. Sequenced by immunoSEQ multiplex PCR; TCRdb stores in-frame clones only, minus some. In the table there are more than 850,000 clones, 75% to 85% of which are singletons. Specimen: memory CD4+ T cells from PBMCs. Subset of the sample: CD45RA-negative fraction. These receptors all come from a man between 18 and 35 years old in good health. Some clones in this sample may be carry-over from other donors' samples.

The chain links TRBV25-1 to TRBJ1-2; D possibly corresponds to TRBD1 (5 bases). CDR3 size: 15 residues. Trimming cost V 5 bases and J 8 bases, with 21 bases left between them. Germline CDR1 and CDR2: MGHDK and SYGVNS. CDR3 DNA sequence: TGTGCCAGCAGTCCTAGGTGGGGCCGGACGGAAGGCTACACCTTC. Translation: CASSPRWGRTEGYTF.

The chain is built from TRBV20-1 and TRBJ2-7; D is undetermined. CDR3 length: 11 amino acids. V was shortened by 3 bases and J by 7 bases, with 10 bases between the two germline ends. Per germline, CDR1 DFQATT and CDR2 SNEGSKA (reference sequence). CDR3 region: CSASRYGEQYF. The CDR3 DNA reads TGCAGTGCTAGCCGGTATGGTGAGCAGTACTTC.

This clone was recorded once. The rearrangement links TRBV5-6 to TRBJ2-5; a possible D gene is TRBD1 (5 bases). The J call could be wrong; TRBJ2-7 is a better fit for the DNA end. The CDR3 covers 16 residues. CDR1 is SGHDT, CDR2 YYEEEE, per germline. DNA for the CDR3: TGTGCCAGCAGCTTCAGGGCGCTCCCCCAGGTTTACGAGCAGTACTTC. It specifies CASSFRALPQVYEQYF.

This clone came up once. This chain links TRBV2 with TRBJ1-1; tentative D call: TRBD1 (5 bases). The CDR3 runs to 13 residues. V lost 4 bases, J lost 2 bases, and 8 bases lay in between. Per germline, CDR1 SNHLY and CDR2 FYNNEI. The CDR3 coding sequence is TGTGCCAGCAGTGCTGGGACTAACACTGAAGCTTTCTTT. Translated, it gives CASSAGTNTEAFF. Full variable domain (rest looked up from reference TRBV2 and TRBJ1-1): EPEVTQTPSHQVTQMGQEVILRCVPISNHLYFYWYRQILGQKVEFLVSFYNNEISEKSEIFDDQFSVERPDGSNFTLKIRSTKLEDSAMYFCASSAGTNTEAFFGQGTRLTVV.

The chain carries TRBV2 and TRBJ2-7; 7 bases fit TRBD2. Germline-derived CDR1 and CDR2 are SNHLY and FYNNEI. The V and J ends lost 4 bases and 1 base, in that order; junction bases with no gene match: 13. The length of the CDR3 is 17 residues. The CDR3 reads CASSANGGASGSYEQYF. CDR3 nucleotide sequence: TGTGCCAGCAGTGCCAATGGTGGGGCTAGCGGTTCCTACGAGCAGTACTTC.

V is TRBV27 and J is TRBJ2-7; D is possibly TRBD2 (6 bases). Trimming left V 8 bases short and J 12 bases short, with 20 bases between. This CDR3 has 12 amino acids. Germline V lookup: CDR1 MNHEY, CDR2 SMNVEV (reference sequence). The CDR3 protein is CASSPAKGGWYF. DNA for the CDR3: TGTGCCAGCTCCCCCGCGAAAGGAGGGTGGTACTTC.

The rearrangement links TRBV5-5 to TRBJ2-3, with D possibly TRBD1 on 5 matching bases. The V end was cut by 4 bases, the J end by 7 bases, with 19 bases between. Germline CDR1 reads SGHKS; CDR2 reads YYEKEE (reference sequence). This CDR3 is built from 15 residues. Here the CDR3 DNA reads TGTGCCAGCAGCCTGATGGGGCAGTCTATGAATACGCAGTATTTT. This codes for CASSLMGQSMNTQYF.

This clone was counted only a few times. The rearrangement links TRBV6-1 to TRBJ2-1, with TRBD2 matching over 16 bases. Germline V gene data show CDR1 as MNHNS and CDR2 as SASEGT. V was clipped by 4 bases and J by 0 bases; unmatched bases: 3. This CDR3 has 18 amino acids. The DNA for the CDR3 is TGTGCCAGCAGTGTTGGGACTAGCGGGAGGGCCTCCTACAATGAGCAGTTCTTC. Amino acids: CASSVGTSGRASYNEQFF.

This clone was recorded only once. The rearrangement joins TRBV6-6 to TRBJ2-5; the D is unclear. The CDR3 loop spans 13 amino acids. Germline CDR1 reads MNHNY; CDR2 reads SVGAGI (reference sequence). Trimming removed 2 bases from V and 5 bases from J, with 9 bases in between. CDR3 DNA: TGTGCCAGCAGTTACCCCCCGCAGGAGACCCAGTACTTC. As protein: CASSYPPQETQYF.

The chain links TRBV7-6 to TRBJ2-1; 9 nucleotides match TRBD2. The CDR3 runs 19 residues. Germline V CDR1 and CDR2: SGHVS, FNYEAQ. V shed 5 bases and J 3 bases; nucleotides not matched to a gene: 17. In DNA form, the CDR3 reads TGTGCCAGCAGCCAACCTGGTGGCGGGAGGGGAGGATACTACAATGAGCAGTTCTTC. Translation gives CASSQPGGGRGGYYNEQFF. The whole variable domain, filled in from reference TRBV7-6 and TRBJ2-1, reads GAGVSQSPRYKVTKRGQDVALRCDPISGHVSLYWYRQALGQGPEFLTYFNYEAQQDKSGLPNDRFSAERPEGSISTLTIQRTEQRDSAMYRCASSQPGGGRGGYYNEQFFGPGTRLTVL.

The chain links TRBV6-5 to TRBJ2-5; 7 nucleotides align to TRBD1. The CDR3 covers 14 residues. Germline lookup yields CDR1 MNHEY and CDR2 SVGAGI. V trimming: 6 bases; J trimming: 0 bases; junction bases outside the gene matches: 4. The CDR3 here is CASSSGTDQETQYF. CDR3 DNA sequence: TGTGCCAGCAGCTCCGGGACAGACCAAGAGACCCAGTACTTC.

Comment on this clone: This CDR3 is also generated by other DNA sequences in the sample. The chain combines TRBV27 with TRBJ2-6; D uncertain. Germline loops: CDR1 MNHEY, CDR2 SMNVEV (reference sequence). There are 15 residues in the CDR3. Trimming removed 5 bases at V and 0 bases at J, with 8 bases between. Here the CDR3 DNA reads TGTGCCAGCAGTACCCCAAGCTCTGGGGCCAACGTCCTGACTTTC. The encoded protein is CASSTPSSGANVLTF.

This chain links TRBV2 with TRBJ2-4, with D unresolved. CDR1 and CDR2 from the germline V gene are SNHLY and FYNNEI. The CDR3 has 12 residues. V was clipped by 7 bases and J by 8 bases, with 12 bases between them. CDR3 amino acids: CASTRPPDIQYF. CDR3 sequence (DNA): TGTGCCAGCACCCGGCCCCCCGACATTCAGTACTTC.

V is TRBV28 and J is TRBJ2-7; the match to TRBD2 covers 11 bases. This CDR3 has 17 amino acids. J gave up 3 bases and V 2 bases, and 9 bases lay outside the gene matches. Germline values: CDR1 MDHEN, CDR2 SYDVKM. Written as DNA, the CDR3 is TGTGCCAGCAGTTTAGGGGCCCCCACTAGCGGGAGCTACGAGCAGTACTTC. As protein: CASSLGAPTSGSYEQYF.

The V and J genes are TRBV1 and TRBJ2-1. TRBV1 constitutes a pseudogene. CDR3 length: 17 residues. The DNA of the CDR3 is TGCACCAGCAGCCAAGCCGGGGGCTTTGGGTCCTACAATGAGCAGTTCTTC. Its protein is CTSSQAGGFGSYNEQFF.

This sequence joins TRBV7-2 and TRBJ2-2; D call uncertain. Germline CDR1 reads SGHTA; CDR2 reads FQGNSA. Trimming shortened V by 5 bases and J by 8 bases, and 12 bases separated the two germline ends. The CDR3 covers 13 residues. CDR3 in DNA: TGTGCCAGCAGCCCGCAGTGGAAGGGGGAGCTGTTTTTT. It yields the protein CASSPQWKGELFF. Full variable domain (rest looked up from reference TRBV7-2 and TRBJ2-2): GAGVSQSPSNKVTEKGKDVELRCDPISGHTALYWYRQSLGQGLEFLIYFQGNSAPDKSGLPSDRFSAERTGGSVSTLTIQRTQQEDSAVYLCASSPQWKGELFFGEGSRLTVL.

This chain's CDR3 is CASSQVSPGKLFF. DNA of the CDR3: TGCGCCAGCAGCCAAGTTAGTCCCGGGAAACTGTTTTTT. The chain is built from TRBV4-1 and TRBJ1-4, with D hard to call. The V end lost 1 base, the J end lost 11 bases, and 11 bases lay between the germline ends. The CDR3 runs to 13 residues. Germline lookup yields CDR1 MGHRA and CDR2 YSYEKL.

This sequence joins TRBV7-3 and TRBJ1-1; 8 bases align to TRBD1. Germline CDR1 SGHTA, CDR2 FQGTGA. CDR3 length: 13 residues. J lost 10 bases, V lost 0 bases, and 4 bases had no gene match. Here the CDR3 reads CASSLTSQGAAFF. CDR3 bases: TGTGCCAGCAGCTTAACGTCCCAGGGGGCAGCTTTCTTT.